This T cell receptor (beta chain) was sequenced for a study of blood T cell repertoires in COVID-19. Study-level background: PBMCs, B-cell-depleted T cells, or T cells provided the cDNA or gDNA that made up the material.

The table came from immunoSEQ multiplex PCR; TCRdb's copy has only in-frame clones and leaves some out. The profile shows around 450,000 clones, nearly 90% of them singletons. Assignments of participants to cohorts depended upon their own reported clinical history. Material: PBMCs or T cells enriched from blood (not recorded which). This receptor was identified in a woman aged 18-29 years with acute COVID-19.

CDR3 protein: CATQTSGIYNEQFF. In DNA form, the CDR3 reads TGTGCCACCCAGACTAGCGGGATTTACAATGAGCAGTTCTTC. The J gene is TRBJ2-1, the V gene TRBV5-4, with 11 bases identical to TRBD2. With 9 bases clipped from V and 4 bases from J, the junction kept 6 bases outside the gene matches. The CDR3 has 14 amino acids. CDR1 and CDR2 (germline): SGHNT, YYREEE (reference sequence).